This TCR beta chain was found in a study of neoadjuvant anti-PD-1 for oral cavity cancer. The time point here: after neoadjuvant nivolumab, at surgical resection. PBMCs were not maintained or expanded in culture before analysis. In germline, CDR1 is SGDLS, CDR2 YYNGEE. V was clipped by 0 bases and J by 5 bases; unmatched bases: 0. The CDR3 covers 13 residues. This clone was recorded once. Using immunoSEQ multiplex PCR, the repertoire was profiled, and TCRdb retains in-frame clones only, with some absent. The repertoire has about 14,000 clones, about 74% of them found once; the top ten carry less than 3%.

This TCR was sampled from a person aged 40-85 years with oral cavity squamous cell carcinoma. The chain recombines TRBV9 with TRBJ1-1; TRBD1 matches at 8 bases. The sequenced sample was PBMCs, obtained after nivolumab (anti-PD-1) treatment. CDR3 nucleotide sequence: TGTGCCAGCAGCGTAGGACAGGGGACTGAAGCTTTCTTT. Translation gives CASSVGQGTEAFF.